This T cell receptor beta chain originates from a study of blood T cell repertoires in COVID-19. Study-level information: The analysed material was cDNA or gDNA that came from T cells, B-cell-depleted T cells, or PBMCs.

This clone was observed a few times. Original handling: For nucleated cells, counts were estimated from reference gene primer amplification. Measured with immunoSEQ multiplex PCR; TCRdb has only the in-frame clones, and not every one. V, J and clone size are taken as reported in that table, and D and trimming were inferred from the DNA itself. The sample has under 200,000 clones, roughly 73% seen once. The receptor comes from a man between 65 and 85 years old with acute or convalescent COVID-19. Sequenced material: peripheral blood.

The CDR3 loop is CASSRQGTGEQFF. The CDR3 bases are TGTGCCAGCAGCAGACAGGGGACCGGTGAGCAGTTCTTC. This sequence joins TRBV6-6 and TRBJ2-1; TRBD1 matches 8 bases. Germline V gene data show CDR1 as MNHNY and CDR2 as SVGAGI (reference sequence). The CDR3 runs to 13 residues. V lost 6 bases and J lost 9; bases outside the gene matches: 7.